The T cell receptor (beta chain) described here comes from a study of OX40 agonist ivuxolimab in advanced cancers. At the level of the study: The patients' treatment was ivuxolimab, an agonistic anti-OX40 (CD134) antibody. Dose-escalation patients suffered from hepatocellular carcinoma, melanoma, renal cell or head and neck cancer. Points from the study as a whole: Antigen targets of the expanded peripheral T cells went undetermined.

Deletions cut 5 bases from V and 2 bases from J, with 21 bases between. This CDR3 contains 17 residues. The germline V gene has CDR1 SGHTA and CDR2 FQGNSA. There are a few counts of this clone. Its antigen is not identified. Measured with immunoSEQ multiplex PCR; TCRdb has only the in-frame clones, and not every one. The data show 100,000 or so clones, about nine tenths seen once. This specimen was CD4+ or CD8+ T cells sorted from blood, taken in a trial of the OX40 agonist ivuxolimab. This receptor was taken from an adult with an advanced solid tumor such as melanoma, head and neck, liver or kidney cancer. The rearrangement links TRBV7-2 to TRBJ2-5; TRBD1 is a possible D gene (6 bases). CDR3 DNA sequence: TGTGCCAGCAGCCCTAAACGTACAGGGCTCATTCAAGAGACCCAGTACTTC. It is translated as CASSPKRTGLIQETQYF.